Detailed here is one T cell receptor (beta chain). The antigen remains undetermined. No DNA is given; TCRdb re-called the 5' RACE reads and lists each CDR3 protein once. This sample's table reports 200,000 to 300,000 distinct CDR3 sequences. This CDR3 is built from 13 residues. Germline V lookup: CDR1 SGHRS, CDR2 YFSETQ. The sample belongs to a study of T cells expressing NK-cell markers. Background on the study: Of eight sequenced donors, seven were HCMV-seropositive and one HCMV-seronegative.

Study-wide findings and caveats: In 6 or 7 donors, dominant NKG2C+ clonotypes were roughly 1.0-8% of CD8+ T cells. Expanded NKG2C+ T cell clones were not confirmed as HCMV-specific. The same clonotypes also predominated in the CD3+CD56-NKG2C+ fraction of a few donors.

The sequenced sample consisted of blood T cells: a sorted CD56 or NKG2C T cell subset, CD4+ or CD8+ T cells, or bulk PBMC T cells (not recorded which). This chain uses TRBV5-1 with TRBJ2-1; absent DNA, TCRdb's TRBD1 call cannot be checked. This receptor was taken from a man aged 18 to 30 in good health. CDR3 sequence reads: CASSYDRGSEQFF.